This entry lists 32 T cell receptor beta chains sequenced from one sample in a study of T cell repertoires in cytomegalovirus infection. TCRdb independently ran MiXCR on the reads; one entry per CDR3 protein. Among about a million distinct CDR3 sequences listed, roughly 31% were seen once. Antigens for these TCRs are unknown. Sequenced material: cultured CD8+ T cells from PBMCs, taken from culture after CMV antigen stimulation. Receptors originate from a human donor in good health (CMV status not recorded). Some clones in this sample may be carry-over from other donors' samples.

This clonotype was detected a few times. This chain's CDR3 is CASTQGKDEQFF. The CDR3 DNA sequence: TGTGCCAGCACGCAGGGTAAGGATGAGCAGTTCTTC. The V call is TRBV27, the J call TRBJ2-1, with D tentatively TRBD1 (5 bases). Trimming removed 7 bases at V and 8 bases at J, with 12 bases between. Looked up from germline, CDR1 is MNHEY and CDR2 is SMNVEV (reference sequence). The CDR3 loop spans 12 amino acids.

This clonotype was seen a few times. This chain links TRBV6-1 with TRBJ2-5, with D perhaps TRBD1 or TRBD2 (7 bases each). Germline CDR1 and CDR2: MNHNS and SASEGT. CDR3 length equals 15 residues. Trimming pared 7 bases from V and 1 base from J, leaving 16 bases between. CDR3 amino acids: CASTEGRGPQETQYF. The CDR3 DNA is TGTGCCAGCACCGAGGGGAGGGGGCCCCAAGAGACCCAGTACTTC.

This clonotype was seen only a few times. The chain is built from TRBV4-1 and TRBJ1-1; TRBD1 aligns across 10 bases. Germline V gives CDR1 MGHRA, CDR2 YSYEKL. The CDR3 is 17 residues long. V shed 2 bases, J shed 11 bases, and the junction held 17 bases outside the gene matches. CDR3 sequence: CASSQWIPPTGGWGAFF. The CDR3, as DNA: TGCGCCAGCAGCCAATGGATTCCCCCGACAGGGGGCTGGGGGGCTTTCTTT.

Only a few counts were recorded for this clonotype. The CDR3: CASSIDTGQGATNQPQHF. CDR3 DNA sequence: TGTGCCAGTAGTATAGATACGGGACAGGGGGCGACCAATCAGCCCCAGCATTTT. V usage is TRBV19 and J usage is TRBJ1-5; 12 bases line up with TRBD1. Germline V CDR1 and CDR2: LNHDA, SQIVND (reference sequence). Trimming at V came to 0 bases and at J to 3 bases, leaving 6 bases not matched to a gene. CDR3 length equals 18 residues.

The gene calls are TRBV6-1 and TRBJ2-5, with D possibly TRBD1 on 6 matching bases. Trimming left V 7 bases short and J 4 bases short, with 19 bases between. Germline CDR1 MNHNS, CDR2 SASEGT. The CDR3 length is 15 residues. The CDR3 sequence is CASTEWQGKGETQYF. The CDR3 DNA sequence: TGTGCCAGCACCGAATGGCAGGGGAAAGGAGAGACCCAGTACTTC.

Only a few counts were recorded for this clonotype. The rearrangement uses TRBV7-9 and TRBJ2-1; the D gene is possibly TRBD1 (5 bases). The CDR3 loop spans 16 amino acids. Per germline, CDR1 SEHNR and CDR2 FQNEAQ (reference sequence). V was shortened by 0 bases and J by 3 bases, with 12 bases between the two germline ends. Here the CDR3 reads CASSLAGSGIYNEQFF. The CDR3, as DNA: TGTGCCAGCAGCTTAGCGGGGTCAGGGATCTACAATGAGCAGTTCTTC.

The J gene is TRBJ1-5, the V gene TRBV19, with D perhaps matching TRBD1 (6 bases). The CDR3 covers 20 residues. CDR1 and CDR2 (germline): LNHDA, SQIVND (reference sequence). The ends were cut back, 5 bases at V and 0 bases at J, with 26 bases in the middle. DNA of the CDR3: TGTGCCAGTAGTTCCCCCTGGATGGGGGCTGAGGATTATAGCAATCAGCCCCAGCATTTT. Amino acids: CASSSPWMGAEDYSNQPQHF.

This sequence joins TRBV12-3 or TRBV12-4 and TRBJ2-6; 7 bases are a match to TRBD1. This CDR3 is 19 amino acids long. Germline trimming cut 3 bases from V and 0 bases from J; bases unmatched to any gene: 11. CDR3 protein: CASSFYRGSSSSGANVLTF. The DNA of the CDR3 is TGTGCCAGCAGTTTTTACAGGGGATCAAGTAGCTCTGGGGCCAACGTCCTGACTTTC.

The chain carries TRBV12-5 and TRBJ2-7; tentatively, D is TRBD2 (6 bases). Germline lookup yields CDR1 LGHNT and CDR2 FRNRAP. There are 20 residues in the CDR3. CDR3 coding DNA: TGTGCTAATGGTTTGCGGGAAACGGGCGCCCGGCCTGGATTCTCCTACGAGCAGTACGTC. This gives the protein CANGLRETGARPGFSYEQYV.

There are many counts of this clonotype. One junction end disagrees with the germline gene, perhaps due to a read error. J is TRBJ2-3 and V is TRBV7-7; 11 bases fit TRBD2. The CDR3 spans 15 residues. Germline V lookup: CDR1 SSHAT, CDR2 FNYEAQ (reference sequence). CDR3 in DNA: TGTGCTAGCAGCCCCTCTAGCGGGGGGAGAGATACGCAGTATTTT. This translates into CASSPSSGGRDTQYF.

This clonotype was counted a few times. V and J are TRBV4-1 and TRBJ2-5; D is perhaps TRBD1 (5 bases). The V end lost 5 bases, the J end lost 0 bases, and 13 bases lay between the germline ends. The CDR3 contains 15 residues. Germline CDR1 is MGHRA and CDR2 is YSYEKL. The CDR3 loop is CASSFRSRDQETQYF. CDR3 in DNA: TGCGCCAGCAGCTTCCGATCCAGGGACCAAGAGACCCAGTACTTC.

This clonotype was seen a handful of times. CDR3 protein: CSASRTGSSYNSPLHF. CDR3 sequence (DNA): TGCAGTGCTTCTCGGACAGGGAGCTCCTATAATTCACCCCTCCACTTT. This chain uses TRBV20-1 with TRBJ1-6; 8 nucleotides align to TRBD1. The CDR3 runs 16 residues. Trimming removed 5 bases from V and 0 bases from J; junction bases left unmatched: 6. Germline CDR1 DFQATT, CDR2 SNEGSKA (reference sequence).

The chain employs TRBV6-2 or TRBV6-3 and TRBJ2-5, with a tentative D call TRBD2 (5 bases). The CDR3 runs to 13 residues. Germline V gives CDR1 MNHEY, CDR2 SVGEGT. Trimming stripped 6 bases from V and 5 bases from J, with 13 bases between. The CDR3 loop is CASSSGLLETQYF. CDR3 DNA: TGTGCCAGCAGCTCCGGACTCCTTGAGACCCAGTACTTC.

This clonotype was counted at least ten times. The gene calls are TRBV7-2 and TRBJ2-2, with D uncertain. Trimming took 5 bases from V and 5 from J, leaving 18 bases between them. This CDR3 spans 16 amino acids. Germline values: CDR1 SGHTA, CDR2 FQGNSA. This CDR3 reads CASSQTSVWSTGELFF. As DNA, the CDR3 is TGTGCCAGCAGCCAGACATCGGTATGGTCAACCGGGGAGCTGTTTTTT.

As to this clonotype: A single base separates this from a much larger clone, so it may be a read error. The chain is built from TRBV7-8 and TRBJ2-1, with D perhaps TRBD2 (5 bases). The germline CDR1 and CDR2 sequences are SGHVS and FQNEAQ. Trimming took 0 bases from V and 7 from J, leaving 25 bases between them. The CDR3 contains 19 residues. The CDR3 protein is CASSLASGKAGPWWNEQFF. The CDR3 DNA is TGTGCCAGCAGCTTAGCCTCCGGAAAGGCGGGTCCTTGGTGGAATGAGCAGTTCTTC.

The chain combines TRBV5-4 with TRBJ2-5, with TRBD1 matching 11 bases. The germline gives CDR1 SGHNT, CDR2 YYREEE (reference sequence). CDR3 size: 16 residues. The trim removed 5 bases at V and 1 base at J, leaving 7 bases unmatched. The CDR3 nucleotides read TGTGCCAGCAGTACGGACAGGGGGCGCTTCCAAGAGACCCAGTACTTC. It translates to CASSTDRGRFQETQYF.

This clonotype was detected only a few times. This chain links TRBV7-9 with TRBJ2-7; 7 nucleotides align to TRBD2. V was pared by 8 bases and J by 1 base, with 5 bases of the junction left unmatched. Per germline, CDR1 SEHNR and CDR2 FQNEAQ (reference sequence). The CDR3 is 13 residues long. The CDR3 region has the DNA TGTGCCAGCGAGGCAGCGGGATCCTACGAGCAGTACGTC. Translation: CASEAAGSYEQYV.

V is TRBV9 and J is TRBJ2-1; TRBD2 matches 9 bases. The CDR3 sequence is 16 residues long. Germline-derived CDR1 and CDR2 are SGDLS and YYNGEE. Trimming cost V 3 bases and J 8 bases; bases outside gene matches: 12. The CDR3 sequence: CASSDGGGLAVDEQFF. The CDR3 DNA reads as TGTGCCAGCAGCGATGGGGGGGGACTAGCAGTGGATGAGCAGTTCTTC.

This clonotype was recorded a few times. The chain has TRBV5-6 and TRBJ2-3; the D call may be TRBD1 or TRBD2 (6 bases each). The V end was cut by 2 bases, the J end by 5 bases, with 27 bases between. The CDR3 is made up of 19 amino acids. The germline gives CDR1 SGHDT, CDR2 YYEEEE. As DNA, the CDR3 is TGTGCCAGCAGCTTCGGGGGCGGGCAAGGGGCCTCCCTGAAAGATACGCAGTATTTT. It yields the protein CASSFGGGQGASLKDTQYF.

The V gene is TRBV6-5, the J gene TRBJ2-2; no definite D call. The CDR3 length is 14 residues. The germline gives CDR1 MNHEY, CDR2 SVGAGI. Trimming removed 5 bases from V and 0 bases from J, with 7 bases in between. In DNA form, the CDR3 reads TGTGCCAGCAGTCGAAGGTCGAACACCGGGGAGCTGTTTTTT. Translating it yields CASSRRSNTGELFF.

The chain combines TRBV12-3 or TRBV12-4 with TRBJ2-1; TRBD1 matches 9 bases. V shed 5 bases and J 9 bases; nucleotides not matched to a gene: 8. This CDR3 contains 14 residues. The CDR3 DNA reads TGTGCCAGCAGTGACAGGGGGTCTAGTGGTGAGCAGTTCTTC. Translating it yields CASSDRGSSGEQFF.

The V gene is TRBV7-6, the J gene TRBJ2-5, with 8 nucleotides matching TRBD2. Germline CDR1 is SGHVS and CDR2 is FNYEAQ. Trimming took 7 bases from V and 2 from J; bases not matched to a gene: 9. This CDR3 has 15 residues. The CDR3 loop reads CASILVAGLQETQYF. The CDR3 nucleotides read TGTGCCAGCATCCTGGTAGCGGGGCTACAAGAGACCCAGTACTTC.

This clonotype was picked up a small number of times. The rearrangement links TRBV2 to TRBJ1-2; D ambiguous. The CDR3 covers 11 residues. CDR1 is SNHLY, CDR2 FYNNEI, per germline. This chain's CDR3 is CAGRANYGYTF. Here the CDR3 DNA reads TGTGCTGGGAGAGCTAACTATGGCTACACCTTC.

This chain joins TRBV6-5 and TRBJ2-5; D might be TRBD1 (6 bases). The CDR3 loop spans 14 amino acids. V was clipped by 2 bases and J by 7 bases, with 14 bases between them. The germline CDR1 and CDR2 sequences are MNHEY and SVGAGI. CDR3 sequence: CASSYTQGPGTQYF. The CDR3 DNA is TGTGCCAGCAGTTACACGCAGGGGCCGGGGACCCAGTACTTC.

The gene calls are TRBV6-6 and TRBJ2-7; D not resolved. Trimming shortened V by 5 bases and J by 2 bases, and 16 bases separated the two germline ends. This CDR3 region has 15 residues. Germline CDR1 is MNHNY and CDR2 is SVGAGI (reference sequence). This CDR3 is CASSRSTEVAYEQYF. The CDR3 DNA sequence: TGTGCCAGCAGTAGATCAACAGAGGTCGCCTACGAGCAGTACTTC.

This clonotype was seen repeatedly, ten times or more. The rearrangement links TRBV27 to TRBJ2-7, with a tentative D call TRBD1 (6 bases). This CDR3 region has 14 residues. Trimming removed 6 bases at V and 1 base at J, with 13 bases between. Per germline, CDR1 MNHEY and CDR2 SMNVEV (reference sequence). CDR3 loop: CASSLRTGSYEQYF. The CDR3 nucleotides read TGTGCCAGCAGCTTACGTACAGGGTCCTACGAGCAGTACTTC.

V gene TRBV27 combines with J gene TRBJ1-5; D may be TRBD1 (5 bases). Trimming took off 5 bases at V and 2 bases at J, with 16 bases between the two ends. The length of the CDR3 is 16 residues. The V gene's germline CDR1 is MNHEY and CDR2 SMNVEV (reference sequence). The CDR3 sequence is CASSPYKAGGNQPQHF. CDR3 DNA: TGTGCCAGCAGTCCATACAAGGCGGGGGGCAATCAGCCCCAGCATTTT.

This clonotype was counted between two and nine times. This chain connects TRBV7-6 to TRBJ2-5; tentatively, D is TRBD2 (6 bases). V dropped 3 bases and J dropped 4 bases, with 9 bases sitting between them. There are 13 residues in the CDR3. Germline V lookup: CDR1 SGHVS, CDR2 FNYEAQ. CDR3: CASSFGGTETQYF. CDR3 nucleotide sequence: TGTGCCAGCAGCTTCGGGGGTACAGAGACCCAGTACTTC.

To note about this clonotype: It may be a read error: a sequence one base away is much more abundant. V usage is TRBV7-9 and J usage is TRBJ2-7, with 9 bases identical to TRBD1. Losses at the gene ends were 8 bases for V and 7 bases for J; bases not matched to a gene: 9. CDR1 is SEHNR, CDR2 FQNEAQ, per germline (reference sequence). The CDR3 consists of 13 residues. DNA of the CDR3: TGTGCCAGCCCGGGGACAGGGCCCAGGGAGCAGTACTTC. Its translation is CASPGTGPREQYF. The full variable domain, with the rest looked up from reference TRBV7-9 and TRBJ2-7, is DTGVSQNPRHKITKRGQNVTFRCDPISEHNRLYWYRQTLGQGPEFLTYFQNEAQLEKSRLLSDRFSAERPKGSFSTLEIQRTEQGDSAMYLCASPGTGPREQYFGPGTRLTVT.

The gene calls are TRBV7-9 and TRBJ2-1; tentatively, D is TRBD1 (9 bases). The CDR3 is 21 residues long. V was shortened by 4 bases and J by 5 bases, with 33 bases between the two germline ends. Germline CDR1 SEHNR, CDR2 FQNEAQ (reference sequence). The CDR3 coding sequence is TGTGCCAGCAGCTCCCCGACAGGGGGTTGGGGCGGGGGGACACTGAACAATGAGCAGTTCTTC. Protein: CASSSPTGGWGGGTLNNEQFF.

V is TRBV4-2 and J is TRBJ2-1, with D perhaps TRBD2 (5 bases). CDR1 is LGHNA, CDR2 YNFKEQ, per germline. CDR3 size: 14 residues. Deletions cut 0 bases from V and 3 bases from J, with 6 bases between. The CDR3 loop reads CASSQEEGYNEQFF. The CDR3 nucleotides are TGTGCCAGCAGCCAAGAAGAGGGCTACAATGAGCAGTTCTTC.

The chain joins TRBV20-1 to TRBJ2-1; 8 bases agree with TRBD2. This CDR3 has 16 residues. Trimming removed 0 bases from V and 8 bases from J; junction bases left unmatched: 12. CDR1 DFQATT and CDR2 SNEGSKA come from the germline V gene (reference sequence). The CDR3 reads CSARDAIGGGRYEQFF. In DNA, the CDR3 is TGCAGTGCTAGAGATGCCATCGGGGGGGGCCGGTATGAGCAGTTCTTC.